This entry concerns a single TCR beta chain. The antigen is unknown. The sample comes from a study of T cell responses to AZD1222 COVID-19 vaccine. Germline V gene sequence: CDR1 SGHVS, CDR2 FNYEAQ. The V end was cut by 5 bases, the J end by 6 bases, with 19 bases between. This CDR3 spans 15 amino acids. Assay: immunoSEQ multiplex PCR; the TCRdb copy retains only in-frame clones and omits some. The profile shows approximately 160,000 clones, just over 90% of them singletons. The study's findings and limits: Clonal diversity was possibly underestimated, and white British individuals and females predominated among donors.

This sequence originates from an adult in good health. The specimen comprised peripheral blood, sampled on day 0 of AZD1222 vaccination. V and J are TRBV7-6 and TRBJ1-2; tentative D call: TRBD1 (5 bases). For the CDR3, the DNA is TGTGCCAGCAGCAAGCCAGGGAATCGGGAGAATGGCTACACCTTC. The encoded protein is CASSKPGNRENGYTF.